This entry lists 26 T cell receptor beta chains sequenced from one sample in a study of blood T cell repertoires in COVID-19. The data were produced by immunoSEQ multiplex PCR, yet TCRdb's version contains in-frame clones alone and is incomplete. This sample carries more than 90,000 clones, 92% of them seen once, and the ten largest clones take around 5.8%. What was sequenced was peripheral blood. The receptors stem from a man aged 50 to 59 with active COVID-19.

The CDR3 protein is CASSLYPGGEFF. Written as DNA, the CDR3 is TGTGCCAGCAGTTTATACCCCGGTGGTGAGTTCTTC. The rearrangement joins TRBV28 to TRBJ2-1, with unresolved D. CDR1 and CDR2 (germline): MDHEN, SYDVKM. V lost 1 base and J 14 bases, leaving 12 bases between the germline ends. The CDR3 spans 12 residues.

Here the CDR3 reads CASSQDRERNTEAFF. In DNA, the CDR3 is TGTGCCAGCAGCCAGGACAGGGAGAGGAACACTGAAGCTTTCTTT. V and J are TRBV28 and TRBJ1-1; TRBD1 aligns across 8 bases. CDR1 is MDHEN, CDR2 SYDVKM, per germline. Trimming at V came to 6 bases and at J to 1 base, leaving 7 bases not matched to a gene. The CDR3 is 15 residues long. The full variable domain, its missing parts supplied by reference TRBV28 and TRBJ1-1, is DVKVTQSSRYLVKRTGEKVFLECVQDMDHENMFWYRQDPGLGLRLIYFSYDVKMKEKGDIPEGYSVSREKKERFSLILESASTNQTSMYLCASSQDRERNTEAFFGQGTRLTVV.

V usage is TRBV24-1 and J usage is TRBJ2-2; 12 bases align to TRBD2. Germline CDR1 KGHDR, CDR2 SFDVKD. CDR3 length: 15 residues. Germline trimming cut 6 bases from V and 5 bases from J; bases unmatched to any gene: 3. The CDR3 spells CATSPTSGRTGELFF. In DNA form, the CDR3 reads TGTGCCACCAGTCCCACTAGCGGGAGGACCGGGGAGCTGTTTTTT.

This rearrangement joins TRBV7-2 to TRBJ2-7; TRBD2 agrees at 9 bases. Germline loops: CDR1 SGHTA, CDR2 FQGNSA. Unmatched junction bases numbered 10, after V lost 4 bases and J lost 3 bases. This CDR3 has 16 residues. CDR3 sequence: CASSSPTSGEVYEQYF. DNA of the CDR3: TGTGCCAGCAGCTCCCCGACTAGCGGCGAGGTCTACGAGCAGTACTTC.

This chain connects TRBV28 to TRBJ2-1; 9 bases are shared with TRBD1. Trimming at V came to 5 bases and at J to 5 bases, leaving 4 bases not matched to a gene. There are 14 residues in the CDR3. The germline gives CDR1 MDHEN, CDR2 SYDVKM. The DNA for the CDR3 is TGTGCCAGCAGTCTCCGGGACAGGGACAATGAGCAGTTCTTC. Translation gives CASSLRDRDNEQFF.

The chain is built from TRBV21-1 and TRBJ2-3; the listed D gene, TRBD2, was not tested against the DNA. TRBV21-1 is tagged as a pseudogene. The CDR3 is 15 residues long. The CDR3 sequence is CASSKGLAGADTQYF. The CDR3 DNA reads as TGTGCCAGCAGCAAGGGACTAGCGGGAGCAGATACGCAGTATTTT.

V and J are TRBV30 and TRBJ2-4; 13 nucleotides agree with TRBD2. Germline V CDR1 and CDR2: GTSNPN, SVGIG (reference sequence). The CDR3 length is 18 residues. V was clipped by 5 bases and J by 0 bases; unmatched bases: 10. CDR3 sequence (DNA): TGTGCCTGGTCTTCGGGACTAGCGGGAAGACTAGCCAAAAACATTCAGTACTTC. The encoded protein is CAWSSGLAGRLAKNIQYF.

This chain connects TRBV7-6 to TRBJ1-4; 9 positions agree with TRBD1. Trimming removed 1 base from V and 4 bases from J; junction bases left unmatched: 4. This CDR3 is 16 amino acids long. Per germline, CDR1 SGHVS and CDR2 FNYEAQ. The CDR3 DNA reads as TGTGCCAGCAGCTTAGTACAGGGGGCTGGTAATGAAAAACTGTTTTTT. It is translated as CASSLVQGAGNEKLFF.

The sample holds one count of this clone. The chain carries TRBV4-1 and TRBJ1-1; 8 positions match TRBD1. Per germline, CDR1 MGHRA and CDR2 YSYEKL. The CDR3 sequence is 16 residues long. Trimming took 0 bases from V and 2 from J; bases not matched to a gene: 5. The CDR3 sequence is CASSQEGQALNTEAFF. The CDR3 region has the DNA TGCGCCAGCAGCCAAGAGGGACAGGCGCTTAACACTGAAGCTTTCTTT.

The rearrangement uses TRBV28 and TRBJ2-4; 8 nucleotides line up with TRBD2. Trimming removed 6 bases from V and 2 bases from J; junction bases left unmatched: 12. Germline assignment: CDR1 MDHEN and CDR2 SYDVKM. This CDR3 is 17 amino acids long. As DNA, the CDR3 is TGTGCCAGCAGCCCCTCCAAGGCGGGAGGAACCAAAAACATTCAGTACTTC. This codes for CASSPSKAGGTKNIQYF.

This rearrangement joins TRBV2 to TRBJ1-6; possible D gene TRBD1, 6 bases. V lost 5 bases to trimming and J lost 6 bases, with 8 bases between them. The length of the CDR3 is 13 residues. CDR1 and CDR2 from the germline V gene are SNHLY and FYNNEI. Here the CDR3 reads CASSLDSNSPLHF. The CDR3, as DNA: TGTGCCAGCAGTCTGGACAGTAATTCACCCCTCCACTTT.

This chain links TRBV5-1 with TRBJ2-2, with TRBD2 identical over 10 bases. The V segment lost 0 bases and the J segment 7 bases; nucleotides outside the gene matches: 6. The CDR3 consists of 16 residues. Germline lookup yields CDR1 SGHRS and CDR2 YFSETQ. Here the CDR3 DNA reads TGCGCCAGCAGCTTGGTGCTAGCGGGAGAACACGGGGAGCTGTTTTTT. It translates to CASSLVLAGEHGELFF.

This chain joins TRBV3-1 (or the pseudogene TRBV3-2) and TRBJ1-1, with D maybe TRBD1 (5 bases). The CDR3 spans 14 residues. Trimming took off 5 bases at V and 5 bases at J, with 15 bases between the two ends. Per germline, CDR1 LGHDT and CDR2 YNNKEL (reference sequence). CDR3 loop: CASSTYRQPTEAFF. The DNA for the CDR3 is TGTGCCAGCAGCACGTACAGACAGCCGACTGAAGCTTTCTTT.

The chain combines TRBV6-1 with TRBJ2-7, with 10 bases identical to TRBD2. The V segment lost 3 bases and the J segment 6 bases; nucleotides outside the gene matches: 8. Germline CDR1 is MNHNS and CDR2 is SASEGT. This CDR3 contains 15 residues. The CDR3 nucleotides are TGTGCCAGCAGTGATACGCTAGCGGGAGAATCCGAGCAGTACTTC. It translates to CASSDTLAGESEQYF.

The chain employs TRBV9 and TRBJ2-2; TRBD2 matches at 9 bases. The germline CDR1 and CDR2 sequences are SGDLS and YYNGEE. The CDR3 sequence is 15 residues long. V shed 0 bases, J shed 7 bases, and the junction held 4 bases outside the gene matches. CDR3 sequence reads: CASSVGSGRNGELFF. The CDR3 DNA reads TGTGCCAGCAGCGTAGGAAGCGGGAGGAACGGGGAGCTGTTTTTT.

The chain links TRBV5-1 to TRBJ1-3; D is uncertain. V lost 4 bases and J 4 bases, leaving 9 bases between the germline ends. Germline V lookup: CDR1 SGHRS, CDR2 YFSETQ. This CDR3 region has 13 residues. DNA of the CDR3: TGCGCCAGCAGCCCCAGCGGGGGAAACACCATATATTTT. Protein product: CASSPSGGNTIYF.

V gene TRBV3-1 (or the pseudogene TRBV3-2) combines with J gene TRBJ1-2; TRBD1 matches 8 bases. CDR3 length: 17 residues. Germline loops: CDR1 LGHDT, CDR2 YNNKEL (reference sequence). Trimming at V came to 0 bases and at J to 3 bases, leaving 9 bases not matched to a gene. The CDR3 is CASSQEGRGLIDYGYTF. In DNA form, the CDR3 reads TGTGCCAGCAGCCAAGAGGGCAGGGGGCTAATTGACTATGGCTACACCTTC.

The chain joins TRBV30 to TRBJ2-5; 12 nucleotides align to TRBD2. The CDR3 is 13 residues long. CDR1 and CDR2 (germline): GTSNPN, SVGIG (reference sequence). With 5 bases clipped from V and 3 bases from J, the junction kept 1 base outside the gene matches. In DNA, the CDR3 is TGTGCCTGGGCTAGCGGGAGGGAAGAGACCCAGTACTTC. Its protein is CAWASGREETQYF.

This rearrangement joins TRBV11-1 to TRBJ2-7; D call uncertain. V was cut by 3 bases and J by 2 bases, with 17 bases left in between. The CDR3 has 16 amino acids. Germline CDR1 is SGHAT and CDR2 is FQDESV (reference sequence). This chain's CDR3 is CASSFSSDPAPYEQYF. The DNA of the CDR3 is TGTGCCAGCAGCTTCAGCAGCGACCCAGCCCCCTACGAGCAGTACTTC.

This clone turned up a few times. J is TRBJ2-7 and V is TRBV27; 10 nucleotides line up with TRBD1. From germline, CDR1 is MNHEY and CDR2 SMNVEV (reference sequence). V gave up 4 bases and J gave up 5 bases; unmatched junction bases: 5. This CDR3 spans 14 amino acids. The CDR3 spells CASSWRQGAHEQYF. In DNA, the CDR3 is TGTGCCAGCAGTTGGAGACAGGGGGCCCACGAGCAGTACTTC.

The genes are TRBV12-3 or TRBV12-4 and TRBJ2-3; D gene unclear. V dropped 6 bases and J dropped 0 bases, with 7 bases sitting between them. The CDR3 loop spans 13 amino acids. The CDR3 protein is CASSSLSTDTQYF. In DNA, the CDR3 is TGTGCCAGCAGCTCACTTAGCACAGATACGCAGTATTTT.

J is TRBJ1-4 and V is TRBV5-8; 7 bases fit TRBD1. Trimming took 4 bases from V and 3 from J; bases not matched to a gene: 15. The CDR3 covers 18 residues. Germline V gene lookup returns CDR1 SGHTS and CDR2 YDEGEE. The CDR3 loop is CASSAILEPRGSNEKLFF. CDR3 coding DNA: TGTGCCAGCAGCGCCATCCTGGAACCCAGGGGGTCTAATGAAAAACTGTTTTTT.

This sequence joins TRBV2 and TRBJ2-3, with 10 bases lining up with TRBD1. Per the germline V gene, CDR1 is SNHLY and CDR2 is FYNNEI. This CDR3 is built from 15 residues. The ends lost 6 bases at V and 4 bases at J; junction bases unmatched: 7. The DNA of the CDR3 is TGTGCCAGCAGGGCCGACAGGGGGCTACCAGATACGCAGTATTTT. Translating gives CASRADRGLPDTQYF.

This chain links TRBV4-1 with TRBJ1-6, with D possibly TRBD1 on 5 matching bases. Germline V gene sequence: CDR1 MGHRA, CDR2 YSYEKL. The V end lost 0 bases, the J end lost 10 bases, and 13 bases lay between the germline ends. This CDR3 region has 15 residues. DNA of the CDR3: TGCGCCAGCAGCCAAGATGGACAAGGGCGGTCACCCCTCCACTTT. Translated: CASSQDGQGRSPLHF.

The V gene is TRBV7-2, the J gene TRBJ2-4; D not certain. This CDR3 is built from 15 residues. V dropped 2 bases and J dropped 7 bases, with 15 bases sitting between them. Germline values: CDR1 SGHTA, CDR2 FQGNSA. This CDR3 reads CASSLRDPLRNIQYF. CDR3 DNA: TGTGCCAGCAGCTTACGTGACCCCCTCAGGAACATTCAGTACTTC.

The chain joins TRBV30 to TRBJ2-1; possibly TRBD1 for D (6 bases). Per germline, CDR1 GTSNPN and CDR2 SVGIG (reference sequence). V was cut by 8 bases and J by 4 bases, with 9 bases left in between. CDR3 length: 11 amino acids. The CDR3, as DNA: TGTGCCAGTGGACAGTACAATGAGCAGTTCTTC. Its protein is CASGQYNEQFF.